This TCR beta chain was documented in a study of cytomegalovirus exposure and HLA in healthy donors. The donors belonged to the 120-subject validation cohort, separate from the roughly 670-subject first cohort. Study observations and caveats: The classifier, whose performance was assessed in both the original and validation cohorts, reportedly diagnosed cytomegalovirus status with high specificity and sensitivity. It was about 150 TCR beta chains that were listed as cytomegalovirus-associated.

With respect to this clone: What it binds is not known.

CDR1 is LNHNV, CDR2 YYDKDF, per germline (reference sequence). V lost 1 base, J lost 3 bases, and 10 bases lay in between. The CDR3 contains 15 residues. Using immunoSEQ multiplex PCR, the repertoire was profiled, and TCRdb retains in-frame clones only, with some absent. The table lists 150,000 or so clones, almost 85% of them singletons, with about 10% in the top ten. Sequencing used PBMCs. The receptor was isolated from a man aged 25 to 40 in good health and CMV-seropositive. This chain links TRBV15 with TRBJ2-1; weak D call: TRBD1 (6 bases). The CDR3, as DNA: TGTGCCACCAGCAGAGGGACAGATAACTACAATGAGCAGTTCTTC. It encodes CATSRGTDNYNEQFF. Complete variable domain (other parts from reference TRBV15 and TRBJ2-1): DAMVIQNPRYQVTQFGKPVTLSCSQTLNHNVMYWYQQKSSQAPKLLFHYYDKDFNNEADTPDNFQSRRPNTSFCFLDIRSPGLGDTAMYLCATSRGTDNYNEQFFGPGTRLTVL.